What follows are 4 T cell receptor beta chains derived from one specimen sequenced in a study of T cells after yellow fever vaccination. TCRdb independently ran MiXCR on the 5' RACE reads; one entry per CDR3 protein. This table has approximately 250,000 distinct CDR3 sequences, 5.2% appearing once. Sequenced here: CD4+ T cells sorted from PBMCs, sampled on the day of the yellow fever booster vaccination. These receptors all come from a man aged 18 to 35 who received the YFV17D yellow fever vaccine.

This clonotype was seen more than once but under ten times. The gene calls are TRBV7-2 and TRBJ1-3, with 7 bases aligning to TRBD1. V lost 5 bases and J lost 2; bases outside the gene matches: 6. The germline gives CDR1 SGHTA, CDR2 FQGNSA. The length of the CDR3 is 15 residues. CDR3 loop: CASSRDRVPGNTIYF. Here the CDR3 DNA reads TGTGCCAGCAGCCGGGACAGAGTCCCTGGAAACACCATATATTTT.

This clonotype was detected only a few times. The chain couples TRBV20-1 to TRBJ2-7, with TRBD1 identical over 8 bases. The V and J ends lost 0 bases and 4 bases, in that order; junction bases with no gene match: 8. The CDR3 has 15 residues. Germline-derived CDR1 and CDR2 are DFQATT and SNEGSKA (reference sequence). CDR3 DNA sequence: TGCAGTGCTAGAGATCCTGGCCAGGGGGCATACGAGCAGTACTTC. It yields the protein CSARDPGQGAYEQYF.

This clonotype was recorded many times. This rearrangement joins TRBV28 to TRBJ1-2, with no clear D. Germline CDR1 is MDHEN and CDR2 is SYDVKM. The V and J ends lost 6 bases and 0 bases respectively, with 8 bases between them. The CDR3 loop spans 13 amino acids. The CDR3 sequence: CASSPGSNYGYTF. In nucleotides, the CDR3 is TGTGCCAGCAGCCCCGGTTCTAACTATGGCTACACCTTC.

CDR3 in DNA: TGTGCCAGCAGCGTAGACGAAAGAAACACCATATATTTT. As protein: CASSVDERNTIYF. This chain connects TRBV9 to TRBJ1-3; no firm D call. CDR3 size: 13 residues. Trimming removed 0 bases from V and 5 bases from J, with 6 bases in between. Germline V CDR1 and CDR2: SGDLS, YYNGEE.